These 18 T cell receptor beta chains came from one sample sequenced in a study of shared clonotypes between healthy human individuals. TCRdb's copy holds only in-frame clones and misses some; the assay was immunoSEQ multiplex PCR. The repertoire holds about 1,500,000 clones, with 96% as singletons. The sequenced material came from naive CD4+ T cells sorted from blood. The subset here: CD45RA+ positively selected. The receptor source for this set is a young man in good health.

With regard to this clone: The same CDR3 can be traced to other DNA sequences in this sample. The chain links TRBV5-1 to TRBJ1-1, with unresolved D. Germline V gene data show CDR1 as SGHRS and CDR2 as YFSETQ. V was cut by 0 bases and J by 0 bases, with 6 bases left in between. The CDR3 covers 14 residues. The CDR3 reads CASSLGLLNTEAFF. CDR3 DNA sequence: TGCGCCAGCAGCTTGGGACTCCTGAACACTGAAGCTTTCTTT. The whole variable domain, filled in from reference TRBV5-1 and TRBJ1-1, reads KAGVTQTPRYLIKTRGQQVTLSCSPISGHRSVSWYQQTPGQGLQFLFEYFSETQRNKGNFPGRFSGRQFSNSRSEMNVSTLELGDSALYLCASSLGLLNTEAFFGQGTRLTVV.

V usage is TRBV18 and J usage is TRBJ2-1; 14 positions match TRBD2. Trimming removed 1 base from V and 10 bases from J; junction bases left unmatched: 9. Germline loops: CDR1 KGHSH, CDR2 LQKENI. The CDR3 runs to 17 residues. As DNA, the CDR3 is TGTGCCAGCTCACCACGATTGGGACTAGCGGGAGCCGGGGAGCAGTTCTTC. Residues: CASSPRLGLAGAGEQFF.

V is TRBV5-1 and J is TRBJ2-1; D is undetermined. The CDR3 length is 16 residues. V dropped 0 bases and J dropped 2 bases, with 12 bases sitting between them. Germline lookup yields CDR1 SGHRS and CDR2 YFSETQ. The CDR3 bases are TGCGCCAGCAGCTTGGCTTTTAGCCAGGCCTACAATGAGCAGTTCTTC. It encodes CASSLAFSQAYNEQFF. Supplemented by reference TRBV5-1 and TRBJ2-1, the full variable domain reads KAGVTQTPRYLIKTRGQQVTLSCSPISGHRSVSWYQQTPGQGLQFLFEYFSETQRNKGNFPGRFSGRQFSNSRSEMNVSTLELGDSALYLCASSLAFSQAYNEQFFGPGTRLTVL.

The rearrangement uses TRBV14 and TRBJ2-2; 8 bases are a match to TRBD2. This CDR3 has 19 residues. The junction had 14 bases not matched to a gene; V was cut back by 0 bases and J by 5 bases. The germline gives CDR1 SGHDN, CDR2 FVKESK. The CDR3 DNA is TGTGCCAGCAGCCAAGAAGGAGGTGGATTAGCGGGACGGACCGGGGAGCTGTTTTTT. It yields the protein CASSQEGGGLAGRTGELFF. The complete variable domain, with remaining parts taken from reference TRBV14 and TRBJ2-2, reads EAGVTQFPSHSVIEKGQTVTLRCDPISGHDNLYWYRRVMGKEIKFLLHFVKESKQDESGMPNNRFLAERTGGTYSTLKVQPAELEDSGVYFCASSQEGGGLAGRTGELFFGEGSRLTVL.

The chain is built from TRBV5-1 and TRBJ2-6; 7 bases line up with TRBD1. The germline V gene encodes CDR1 SGHRS and CDR2 YFSETQ. The CDR3 extends over 17 amino acids. V shed 0 bases and J 0 bases; nucleotides not matched to a gene: 3. CDR3 amino acids: CASSLVDRTSGANVLTF. CDR3 in DNA: TGCGCCAGCAGCTTGGTGGACAGGACCTCTGGGGCCAACGTCCTGACTTTC.

The chain has TRBV5-4 and TRBJ2-1, with D possibly TRBD2 on 5 matching bases. The V end lost 1 base, the J end lost 6 bases, and 14 bases lay between the germline ends. The germline V gene encodes CDR1 SGHNT and CDR2 YYREEE (reference sequence). CDR3 length: 15 residues. CDR3 DNA sequence: TGTGCCAGCAGCTTGTGGGAGAATGAGGGCAATGAGCAGTTCTTC. Its translation: CASSLWENEGNEQFF.

The chain recombines TRBV6-1 with TRBJ2-7, with 7 nucleotides matching TRBD1. Trimming cost V 6 bases and J 5 bases; bases outside gene matches: 7. Germline lookup yields CDR1 MNHNS and CDR2 SASEGT. CDR3 length equals 13 residues. The CDR3 sequence is CASSRVGTDEQYF. CDR3 bases: TGTGCCAGCAGCCGGGTCGGGACAGACGAGCAGTACTTC.

J is TRBJ2-3 and V is TRBV5-1, with D hard to call. CDR3 size: 17 residues. Looked up from germline, CDR1 is SGHRS and CDR2 is YFSETQ. The V end lost 4 bases, the J end lost 1 base, and 19 bases lay between the germline ends. The CDR3: CASSRSRTSGGTDTQYF. For the CDR3, the DNA is TGCGCCAGCAGCCGATCCAGGACCTCAGGTGGCACAGATACGCAGTATTTT.

The CDR3 DNA reads as TGTGCCATCAGTGAGGGGGACAGAGACTTCCCAGATACGCAGTATTTT. It yields the protein CAISEGDRDFPDTQYF. This chain connects TRBV10-3 to TRBJ2-3; TRBD1 matches at 7 bases. This CDR3 region has 16 residues. Per germline, CDR1 ENHRY and CDR2 SYGVKD. Losses at the gene ends were 2 bases for V and 4 bases for J; bases not matched to a gene: 9.

The DNA of the CDR3 is TGTGCCAGCACCACCCCACTGAGGGACAATCAGCCCCAGCATTTT. Its translation: CASTTPLRDNQPQHF. This rearrangement joins TRBV28 to TRBJ1-5; D remains ambiguous. V was cut by 7 bases and J by 3 bases, with 16 bases left in between. CDR3 length: 15 amino acids. Germline CDR1 is MDHEN and CDR2 is SYDVKM. The whole variable domain, filled in from reference TRBV28 and TRBJ1-5, reads DVKVTQSSRYLVKRTGEKVFLECVQDMDHENMFWYRQDPGLGLRLIYFSYDVKMKEKGDIPEGYSVSREKKERFSLILESASTNQTSMYLCASTTPLRDNQPQHFGDGTRLSIL.

The J gene is TRBJ2-5, the V gene TRBV6-1; D gene ambiguous. In germline, CDR1 is MNHNS, CDR2 SASEGT. The V and J ends lost 8 bases and 0 bases respectively, with 7 bases between them. This CDR3 region has 12 residues. The CDR3 sequence: CASSSDQETQYF. CDR3 nucleotides: TGTGCCAGCTCTTCAGACCAAGAGACCCAGTACTTC.

V gene TRBV18 combines with J gene TRBJ1-5; tentative D call: TRBD1 (6 bases). The CDR3 is 13 residues long. Germline V gene sequence: CDR1 KGHSH, CDR2 LQKENI. V lost 10 bases and J 6 bases, leaving 16 bases between the germline ends. The CDR3 loop reads CATSPRGGQPQHF. In nucleotides, the CDR3 is TGTGCCACCTCCCCCAGGGGCGGTCAGCCCCAGCATTTT. The full variable domain, completed using reference TRBV18 and TRBJ1-5, is NAGVMQNPRHLVRRRGQEARLRCSPMKGHSHVYWYRQLPEEGLKFMVYLQKENIIDESGMPKERFSAEFPKEGPSILRIQQVVRGDSAAYFCATSPRGGQPQHFGDGTRLSIL.

The chain's CDR3 is CAGRQGQTSTDTQYF. The CDR3 coding sequence is TGTGCCGGTCGACAGGGCCAGACTAGCACAGATACGCAGTATTTT. The rearrangement uses TRBV10-3 and TRBJ2-3, with TRBD1 matching over 7 bases. Germline-derived CDR1 and CDR2 are ENHRY and SYGVKD. The CDR3 consists of 15 residues. V trimming: 11 bases; J trimming: 0 bases; junction bases outside the gene matches: 11.

The chain has TRBV18 and TRBJ2-1, with 12 bases fitting TRBD2. The CDR3 is 14 residues long. Germline trimming cut 6 bases from V and 8 bases from J; bases unmatched to any gene: 5. Germline lookup yields CDR1 KGHSH and CDR2 LQKENI. This CDR3 is CASSGLAGLDEQFF. Written as DNA, the CDR3 is TGTGCCAGCTCCGGACTAGCGGGACTAGATGAGCAGTTCTTC.

Note on this clone: This CDR3 is also generated by other DNA sequences in the sample. The chain uses TRBV5-1 and TRBJ1-4; D is ambiguous. The CDR3 spans 15 residues. CDR1 and CDR2 (germline): SGHRS, YFSETQ. Trimming took off 1 base at V and 0 bases at J, with 7 bases between the two ends. The CDR3 is CASSLFPATNEKLFF. For the CDR3, the DNA is TGCGCCAGCAGCTTGTTTCCAGCAACTAATGAAAAACTGTTTTTT.

The table lists this clone with a count of one. This rearrangement joins TRBV19 to TRBJ2-5; 8 bases match TRBD2. This CDR3 has 15 amino acids. The V gene's germline CDR1 is LNHDA and CDR2 SQIVND (reference sequence). V lost 4 bases to trimming and J lost 5 bases; unmatched junction nucleotides: 9. The CDR3 sequence is CASSTRSGSGETQYF. CDR3 DNA sequence: TGTGCCAGTAGTACGCGAAGCGGGAGTGGGGAGACCCAGTACTTC.

This clone showed up just a few times. This chain joins TRBV11-2 and TRBJ2-7; D is ambiguous. Between the trimmed V and J ends, which lost 4 bases and 3 bases, there was a span of 13 bases. The CDR3 spans 14 residues. The germline gives CDR1 SGHAT, CDR2 FQNNGV. This chain's CDR3 is CASSYGRVGYEQYF. CDR3 nucleotide sequence: TGTGCCAGCAGCTATGGACGGGTGGGCTACGAGCAGTACTTC.

This sequence joins TRBV11-2 and TRBJ2-3; no firm D call. Germline CDR1 is SGHAT and CDR2 is FQNNGV. Trimming took 1 base from V and 3 from J, leaving 14 bases between them. The CDR3 extends over 16 amino acids. The CDR3 here is CASSLGRAEPTDTQYF. The CDR3, as DNA: TGTGCCAGCAGCTTAGGTAGGGCGGAACCTACAGATACGCAGTATTTT.